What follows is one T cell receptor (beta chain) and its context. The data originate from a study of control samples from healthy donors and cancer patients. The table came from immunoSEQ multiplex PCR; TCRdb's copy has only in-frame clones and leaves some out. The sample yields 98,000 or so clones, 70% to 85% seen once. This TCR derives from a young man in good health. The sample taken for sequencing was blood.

CDR3 DNA sequence: TGCAGTGCCAACAAGGCTAGCGGGTCCACCTTC. Amino acid sequence: CSANKASGSTF. V gene TRBV20-1 combines with J gene TRBJ1-2; D ambiguous. CDR3 length equals 11 residues. Per the germline V gene, CDR1 is DFQATT and CDR2 is SNEGSKA (reference sequence). The V end lost 6 bases, the J end lost 13 bases, and 18 bases lay between the germline ends.